The 19 T cell receptor beta chains in this list originate from one sample, sequenced in a study of T cells after yellow fever vaccination. Via MiXCR, TCRdb re-called the 5' RACE reads, giving one row per CDR3 protein. In the table there are around 260,000 distinct CDR3 sequences, around 5.3% of which are singletons. Here the sequenced sample was CD4+ T cells sorted from PBMCs, taken on the day of the yellow fever booster vaccination. The receptor source for this set is a man aged 18 to 29 who received the YFV17D yellow fever vaccine.

The V and J genes are TRBV20-1 and TRBJ1-6, with D possibly TRBD1 on 6 matching bases. Germline lookup yields CDR1 DFQATT and CDR2 SNEGSKA (reference sequence). This CDR3 has 18 amino acids. V was trimmed by 6 bases and J by 0 bases, leaving 21 bases between them. The CDR3 nucleotides are TGCAGTGCCCCGCCTGGGACATCCTATAGCTCCTATAATTCACCCCTCCACTTT. Its protein is CSAPPGTSYSSYNSPLHF.

This clonotype was counted only a few times. The V call is TRBV12-3 or TRBV12-4, the J call TRBJ2-5, with D perhaps TRBD1 or TRBD2 (7 bases each). Trimming pared 7 bases from V and 1 base from J, leaving 13 bases between. The CDR3 has 14 amino acids. CDR3 nucleotide sequence: TGTGCCAGCACCAGGGGGGGGGCCCAAGAGACCCAGTACTTC. Its translation: CASTRGGAQETQYF.

There are a few counts of this clonotype. The chain joins TRBV28 to TRBJ2-3; D is perhaps TRBD2 (7 bases). The V gene's germline CDR1 is MDHEN and CDR2 SYDVKM. CDR3 size: 14 residues. The V gene lost 5 bases and the J gene lost 1 base, with 10 bases spanning the gap. DNA for the CDR3: TGTGCCAGCAGTATGGGGGGGCGCACAGATACGCAGTATTTT. It yields the protein CASSMGGRTDTQYF.

For the CDR3, the DNA is TGTGCCAGCTCACCGGACGGTCAATGGAATGAAAAACTGTTTTTT. Protein sequence: CASSPDGQWNEKLFF. The chain uses TRBV18 and TRBJ1-4; unclear D gene. This CDR3 spans 15 amino acids. The germline gives CDR1 KGHSH, CDR2 LQKENI. Trimming took off 3 bases at V and 5 bases at J, with 13 bases between the two ends.

There are many counts of this clonotype. This chain uses TRBV5-1 with TRBJ1-2, with D tentatively TRBD1 (6 bases). Trimming removed 6 bases from V and 4 bases from J, with 19 bases in between. Per germline, CDR1 SGHRS and CDR2 YFSETQ. The CDR3 totals 15 residues. The CDR3 protein is CASTPSDSRLYGYTF. The CDR3 DNA reads TGCGCCAGCACCCCTTCGGACAGCCGCCTCTATGGCTACACCTTC.

This clonotype has a handful of counts. The chain recombines TRBV20-1 with TRBJ2-5, with 13 positions matching TRBD2. V lost 3 bases and J lost 3; bases outside the gene matches: 1. The CDR3 spans 14 residues. The V gene's germline CDR1 is DFQATT and CDR2 SNEGSKA (reference sequence). The CDR3: CSARGLAGKETQYF. The CDR3 region has the DNA TGCAGTGCTAGGGGACTAGCGGGGAAAGAGACCCAGTACTTC.

This clonotype came up many times. This chain uses TRBV5-1 with TRBJ2-5, with 8 bases matching TRBD1. J lost 3 bases, V lost 4 bases, and 5 bases had no gene match. The V gene's germline CDR1 is SGHRS and CDR2 YFSETQ. This CDR3 is built from 14 residues. The CDR3 DNA sequence: TGCGCCAGCAGCCTCGACAGGGGAGAAGAGACCCAGTACTTC. It codes for CASSLDRGEETQYF. The variable domain in full, completed from reference TRBV5-1 and TRBJ2-5, reads KAGVTQTPRYLIKTRGQQVTLSCSPISGHRSVSWYQQTPGQGLQFLFEYFSETQRNKGNFPGRFSGRQFSNSRSEMNVSTLELGDSALYLCASSLDRGEETQYFGPGTRLLVL.

This clonotype was counted a few times. This chain joins TRBV6-6 and TRBJ2-7; D remains ambiguous. CDR3 size: 16 residues. Germline lookup yields CDR1 MNHNY and CDR2 SVGAGI (reference sequence). Between the trimmed V and J ends, which lost 2 bases and 1 base, there was a span of 15 bases. The CDR3 region has the DNA TGTGCCAGCAGTTACCGGAACGCAGGCTCTTCCTACGAGCAGTACGTC. Protein product: CASSYRNAGSSYEQYV.

This clonotype appeared many times. The chain uses TRBV12-3 or TRBV12-4 and TRBJ1-1; D gene uncertain. The CDR3 is 11 amino acids. V lost 7 bases and J lost 7, with 10 bases in between. The CDR3 DNA reads TGTGCCAGCAAGCTGGCAGGTGAAGCTTTCTTT. Protein sequence: CASKLAGEAFF.

The genes are TRBV25-1 and TRBJ2-1, with TRBD2 matching over 13 bases. CDR3 length equals 17 residues. The germline V gene encodes CDR1 MGHDK and CDR2 SYGVNS. Trimming cost V 0 bases and J 4 bases; bases outside gene matches: 3. The CDR3 loop reads CASSEYRTSGGYNEQFF. DNA for the CDR3: TGTGCCAGCAGTGAATACCGGACTAGCGGGGGTTACAATGAGCAGTTCTTC.

The chain carries TRBV4-1 and TRBJ2-3, with 8 bases fitting TRBD2. There are 15 residues in the CDR3. Germline values: CDR1 MGHRA, CDR2 YSYEKL. The ends lost 4 bases at V and 4 bases at J; junction bases unmatched: 7. The CDR3 DNA sequence: TGCGCCAGCAGCCGAATTAGCGGGGCGGCAGATACGCAGTATTTT. Residues: CASSRISGAADTQYF.

The chain has TRBV6-1 and TRBJ2-1; D remains unclear. Trimming pared 3 bases from V and 2 bases from J, leaving 14 bases between. The CDR3 is 16 amino acids. Germline V CDR1 and CDR2: MNHNS, SASEGT. CDR3 protein: CASSDSWGITYNEQFF. In DNA, the CDR3 is TGTGCCAGCAGTGATAGTTGGGGAATCACCTACAATGAGCAGTTCTTC.

This clonotype was counted between two and nine times. This chain connects TRBV7-8 to TRBJ2-1; D might be TRBD1 or TRBD2, each matching 5 bases. Deletions cut 2 bases from V and 0 bases from J, with 8 bases between. Per the germline V gene, CDR1 is SGHVS and CDR2 is FQNEAQ. The CDR3 covers 15 residues. CDR3 protein: CASSLWGNSYNEQFF. The CDR3 DNA reads TGTGCCAGCAGCTTATGGGGGAACTCCTACAATGAGCAGTTCTTC.

This clonotype has ten or more counts. CDR3: CASSLMAGGAQETQYF. CDR3 in DNA: TGCGCCAGCAGCTTGATGGCGGGGGGAGCCCAAGAGACCCAGTACTTC. The gene calls are TRBV5-1 and TRBJ2-5; 8 bases line up with TRBD2. The CDR3 sequence is 16 residues long. J lost 1 base, V lost 1 base, and 6 bases had no gene match. Germline V gene data show CDR1 as SGHRS and CDR2 as YFSETQ. The variable domain in full, completed from reference TRBV5-1 and TRBJ2-5, reads KAGVTQTPRYLIKTRGQQVTLSCSPISGHRSVSWYQQTPGQGLQFLFEYFSETQRNKGNFPGRFSGRQFSNSRSEMNVSTLELGDSALYLCASSLMAGGAQETQYFGPGTRLLVL.

The sample holds many counts of this clonotype. V gene TRBV20-1 combines with J gene TRBJ2-5; TRBD1 matches at 10 bases. Germline V lookup: CDR1 DFQATT, CDR2 SNEGSKA (reference sequence). The trim removed 6 bases at V and 5 bases at J, leaving 6 bases unmatched. The CDR3 has 13 residues. Here the CDR3 DNA reads TGCAGTGCACCGACAGGGGGCTGGGAGACCCAGTACTTC. It codes for CSAPTGGWETQYF.

This chain links TRBV4-1 with TRBJ2-5, with D unresolved. Trimming pared 0 bases from V and 5 bases from J, leaving 13 bases between. The length of the CDR3 is 15 residues. Per the germline V gene, CDR1 is MGHRA and CDR2 is YSYEKL. The CDR3 is CASSQDLAPGETQYF. DNA for the CDR3: TGCGCCAGCAGCCAAGATCTCGCGCCCGGGGAGACCCAGTACTTC.

This clonotype was observed a handful of times. The chain has TRBV4-3 and TRBJ1-4; TRBD1 might be the D (5 bases). Germline V gene data show CDR1 as LGHNA and CDR2 as YSLEER. The CDR3 has 14 amino acids. Trimming took off 3 bases at V and 7 bases at J, with 12 bases between the two ends. The CDR3: CASSHGTLSEKLFF. The DNA of the CDR3 is TGCGCCAGCAGCCACGGGACGCTGAGTGAAAAACTGTTTTTT.

The chain recombines TRBV2 with TRBJ2-5; 11 bases match TRBD2. The junction had 7 bases not matched to a gene; V was cut back by 2 bases and J by 5 bases. CDR3 length: 16 residues. From germline, CDR1 is SNHLY and CDR2 FYNNEI. CDR3 sequence: CASSESTSGARETQYF. The CDR3 DNA reads TGTGCCAGCAGTGAATCGACTAGCGGGGCTCGGGAGACCCAGTACTTC.

This clonotype was counted ten times or more. The chain is built from TRBV7-9 and TRBJ1-2, with D tentatively TRBD1 (5 bases). The germline CDR1 and CDR2 sequences are SEHNR and FQNEAQ (reference sequence). The CDR3 covers 15 residues. Trimming stripped 4 bases from V and 5 bases from J, with 17 bases between. CDR3 DNA: TGTGCCAGCAGCTCCCCGACCGGACACCGTTATGGCTACACCTTC. Residues: CASSSPTGHRYGYTF.